This T cell receptor beta chain was identified during a study of T cells in localized non-small cell lung cancer. Study-wide results and caveats: It remains possible that heterogeneity exists, since only one tumor region was sequenced. Higher blood T cell density tracked longer overall survival. A median of 57 of the top 100 tumor clones appeared in adjacent lung, which was paired and uninvolved.

Comments on this clone: The antigen is not known.

V was pared by 4 bases and J by 5 bases, with 22 bases between. The CDR3 has 16 residues. From germline, CDR1 is SGHNT and CDR2 YYREEE (reference sequence). Only in-frame clones appear in the TCRdb table, and some are missing; sequencing was by immunoSEQ multiplex PCR. This table has around 94,000 clones, 87% appearing once. The sample here was peripheral blood, taken before any cancer treatment. The gene calls are TRBV5-4 and TRBJ2-7, with D possibly TRBD2 on 5 matching bases. The clonotype was recovered from a man aged 40-75 years with stage I squamous cell lung carcinoma. The CDR3 region is CASSPDYSLSSHEQYF. In DNA, the CDR3 is TGTGCCAGCAGCCCCGACTATTCTTTAAGCAGCCACGAGCAGTACTTC.